This T cell receptor (beta chain) was recovered during a study of cytomegalovirus exposure and HLA in healthy donors. It was with 60 Vbeta and 13 Jbeta primers that the PCR ran. Produced via immunoSEQ multiplex PCR; TCRdb's table is partial and in-frame only. Recorded for this sample: around 65,000 clones. The study, taken as a whole, reports: Later work associated fewer than 20,000 TCR beta sequences with HLA alleles at 0.05 false discovery rate.

Germline CDR1 SGHTA, CDR2 FQGNSA. The CDR3 spans 13 residues. With 6 bases removed from V and 8 bases from J, the gap between germline ends came to 16 bases. To note about this clone: Its antigen is undetermined.

Sequences were obtained from PBMCs. This receptor was obtained from a boy younger than 18 in good health and CMV-seronegative. The chain employs TRBV7-2 and TRBJ1-1, with a tentative D call TRBD1 (5 bases). This chain's CDR3 is CASSRIAGQEAFF. For the CDR3, the DNA is TGTGCCAGCAGTCGGATCGCAGGACAAGAAGCTTTCTTT.